This T cell receptor (beta chain) was captured by sequencing in a study of human T cells and chemical hapten exposure. In the source study's methods: Individual samples carried between about 23,224 and 750,000 TCRs, with roughly 96,000 as the median. TCRdb reanalysed the RACE reads using MiXCR and keeps one entry per CDR3 protein. The V and J calls shown here were made by TCRdb, not taken from the authors' results. The sample consists of roughly 160,000 distinct CDR3 sequences, approximately 14% of them appearing once. The V and J ends lost 5 bases and 9 bases respectively, with 14 bases between them. This CDR3 spans 14 amino acids. Germline V lookup: CDR1 MNHEY, CDR2 SMNVEV (reference sequence). This clonotype was observed a few times. Its antigen is unidentified. General observations from the study: In comparison with controls, expanded TCRs gave rise to a significantly larger number of large CDR3 similarity clusters. The study found that DPC sensitization did not change TCRs above 1 in 1000 frequency.

Time point of the sample: patch test 1, 2 weeks after DPC sensitization. As to treatment: therapeutic diphenylcyclopropenone sensitization with weekly scalp DPC. Blood, whole and unfractionated, served as the source for total RNA extraction. Sequenced here: whole blood, sampled in connection with sensitization to the hapten diphenylcyclopropenone (DPC). The rearrangement uses TRBV27 and TRBJ1-6; D might be TRBD1 (6 bases). This receptor was identified in a woman aged 25-40 years with alopecia areata. Some clones in this sample may be carry-over from other donors' samples. CDR3 residues: CASSPTGYSSPLHF. The CDR3 DNA reads TGTGCCAGCAGTCCCACAGGGTACTCTTCACCCCTCCACTTT.